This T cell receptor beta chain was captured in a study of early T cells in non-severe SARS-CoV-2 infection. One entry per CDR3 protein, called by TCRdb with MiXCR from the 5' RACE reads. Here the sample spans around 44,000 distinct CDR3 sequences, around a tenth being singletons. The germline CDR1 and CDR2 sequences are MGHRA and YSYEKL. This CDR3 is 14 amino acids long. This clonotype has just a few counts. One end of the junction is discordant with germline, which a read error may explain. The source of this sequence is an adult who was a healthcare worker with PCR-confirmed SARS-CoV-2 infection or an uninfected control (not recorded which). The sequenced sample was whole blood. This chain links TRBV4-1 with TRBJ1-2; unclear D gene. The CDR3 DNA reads TGTGCCAGCAGCCAAGATGTCGCAGCCTATGGCTACACCTTC. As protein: CASSQDVAAYGYTF.